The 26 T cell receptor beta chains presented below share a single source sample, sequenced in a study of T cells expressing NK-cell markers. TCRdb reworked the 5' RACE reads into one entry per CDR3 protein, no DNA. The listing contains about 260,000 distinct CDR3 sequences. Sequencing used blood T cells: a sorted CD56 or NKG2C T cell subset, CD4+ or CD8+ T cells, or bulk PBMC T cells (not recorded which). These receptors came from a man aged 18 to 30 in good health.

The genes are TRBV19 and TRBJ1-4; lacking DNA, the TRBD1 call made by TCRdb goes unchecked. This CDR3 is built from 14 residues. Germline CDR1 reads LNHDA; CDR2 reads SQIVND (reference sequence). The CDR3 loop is CASSISGGSEKLFF.

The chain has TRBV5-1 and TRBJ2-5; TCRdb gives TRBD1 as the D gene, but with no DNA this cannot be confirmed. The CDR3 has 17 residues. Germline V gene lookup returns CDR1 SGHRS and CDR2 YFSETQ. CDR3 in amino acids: CASSLAFPGTPQETQYF.

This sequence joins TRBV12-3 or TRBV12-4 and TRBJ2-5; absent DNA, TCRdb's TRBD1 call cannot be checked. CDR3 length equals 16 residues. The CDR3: CASSLSSVGQAETQYF.

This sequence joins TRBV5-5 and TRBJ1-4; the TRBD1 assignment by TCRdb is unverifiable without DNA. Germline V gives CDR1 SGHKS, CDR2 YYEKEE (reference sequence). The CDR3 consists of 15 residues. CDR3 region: CASSGKTGLNEKLFF.

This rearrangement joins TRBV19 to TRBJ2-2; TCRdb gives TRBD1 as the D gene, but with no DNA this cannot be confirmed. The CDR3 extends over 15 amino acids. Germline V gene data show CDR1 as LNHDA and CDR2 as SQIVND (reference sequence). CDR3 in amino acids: CASGITGTNTGELFF.

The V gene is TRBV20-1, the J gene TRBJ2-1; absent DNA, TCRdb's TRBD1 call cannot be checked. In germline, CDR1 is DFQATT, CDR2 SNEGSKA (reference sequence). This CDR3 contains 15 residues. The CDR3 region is CSASRGRGGNNEQFF.

This CDR3 reads CASSPLFPVAGQETQYF. The genes are TRBV28 and TRBJ2-5; checking the TCRdb D call of TRBD2 is not possible without DNA. The CDR3 is 17 amino acids. CDR1 and CDR2 from the germline V gene are MDHEN and SYDVKM.

The chain's CDR3 is CASQNSGTSYNEQFF. This chain joins TRBV30 and TRBJ2-1. Per germline, CDR1 GTSNPN and CDR2 SVGIG (reference sequence). The CDR3 totals 15 residues.

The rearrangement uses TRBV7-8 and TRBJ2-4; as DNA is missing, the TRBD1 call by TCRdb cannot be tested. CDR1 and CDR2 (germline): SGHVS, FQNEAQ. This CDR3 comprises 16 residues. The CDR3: CASSAVGRVVKNIQYF.

CDR3 sequence reads: CASSSKIRSYNEQFF. V is TRBV5-5 and J is TRBJ2-1. Per the germline V gene, CDR1 is SGHKS and CDR2 is YYEKEE (reference sequence). This CDR3 has 15 residues.

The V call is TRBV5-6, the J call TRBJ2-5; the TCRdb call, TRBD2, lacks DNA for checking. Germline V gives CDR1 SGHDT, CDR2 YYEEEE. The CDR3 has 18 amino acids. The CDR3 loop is CASASRAVARALQETQYF.

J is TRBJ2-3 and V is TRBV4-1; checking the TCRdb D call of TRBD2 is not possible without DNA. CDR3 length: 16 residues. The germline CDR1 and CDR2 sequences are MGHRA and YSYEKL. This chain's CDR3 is CASSPGLAGVSGTQYF.

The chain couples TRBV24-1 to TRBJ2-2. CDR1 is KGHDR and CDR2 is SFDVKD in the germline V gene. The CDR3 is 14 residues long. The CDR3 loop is CATSDLGQSGELFF.

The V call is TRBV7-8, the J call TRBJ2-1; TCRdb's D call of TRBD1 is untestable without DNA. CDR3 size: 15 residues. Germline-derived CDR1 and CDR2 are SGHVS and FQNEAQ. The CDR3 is CASSADRGAHNEQFF.

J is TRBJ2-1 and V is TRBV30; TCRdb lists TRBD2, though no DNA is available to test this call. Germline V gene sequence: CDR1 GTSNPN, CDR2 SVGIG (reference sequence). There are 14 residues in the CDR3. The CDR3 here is CAWGIAGPINEQFF.

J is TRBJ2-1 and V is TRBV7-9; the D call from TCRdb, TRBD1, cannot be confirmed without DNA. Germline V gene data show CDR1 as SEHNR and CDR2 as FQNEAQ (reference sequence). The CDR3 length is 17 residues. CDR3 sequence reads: CASSYTSGTGFYNEQFF.

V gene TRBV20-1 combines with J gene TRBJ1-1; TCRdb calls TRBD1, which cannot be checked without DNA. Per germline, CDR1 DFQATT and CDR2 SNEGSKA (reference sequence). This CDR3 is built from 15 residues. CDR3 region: CSAPVSLGESTEAFF.

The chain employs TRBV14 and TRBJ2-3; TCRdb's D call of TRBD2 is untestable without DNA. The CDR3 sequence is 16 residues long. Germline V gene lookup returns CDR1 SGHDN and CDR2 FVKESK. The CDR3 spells CASSQDQLGLTDTQYF. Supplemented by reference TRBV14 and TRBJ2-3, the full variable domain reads EAGVTQFPSHSVIEKGQTVTLRCDPISGHDNLYWYRRVMGKEIKFLLHFVKESKQDESGMPNNRFLAERTGGTYSTLKVQPAELEDSGVYFCASSQDQLGLTDTQYFGPGTRLTVL.

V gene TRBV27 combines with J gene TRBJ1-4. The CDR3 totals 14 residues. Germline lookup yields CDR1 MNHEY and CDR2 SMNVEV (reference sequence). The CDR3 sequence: CASSLRVIGEKLFF.

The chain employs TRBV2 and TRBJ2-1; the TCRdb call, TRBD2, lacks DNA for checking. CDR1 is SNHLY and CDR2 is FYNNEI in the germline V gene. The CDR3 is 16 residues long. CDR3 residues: CASSEVAGGPNNEQFF.

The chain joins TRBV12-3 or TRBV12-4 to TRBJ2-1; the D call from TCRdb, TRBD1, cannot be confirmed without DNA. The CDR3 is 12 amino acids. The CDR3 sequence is CASSGDSKRAFF.

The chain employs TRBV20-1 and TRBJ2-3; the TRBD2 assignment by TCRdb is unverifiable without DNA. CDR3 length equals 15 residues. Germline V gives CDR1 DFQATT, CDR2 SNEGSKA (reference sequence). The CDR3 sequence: CSAMGLARSTDTQYF.

The CDR3 is CASRSQGEETQYF. The gene calls are TRBV5-4 and TRBJ2-5; TCRdb calls TRBD1, which cannot be checked without DNA. CDR1 SGHNT and CDR2 YYREEE come from the germline V gene (reference sequence). This CDR3 has 13 amino acids.

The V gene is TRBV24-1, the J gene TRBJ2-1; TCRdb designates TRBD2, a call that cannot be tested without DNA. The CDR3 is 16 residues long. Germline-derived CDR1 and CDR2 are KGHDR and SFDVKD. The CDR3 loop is CATSEVAEGPGHEQFF.

The CDR3 sequence is CASTQGARSSYNEQFF. This chain uses TRBV12-3 or TRBV12-4 with TRBJ2-1; TCRdb outputs TRBD1, but without DNA this stays unchecked. The CDR3 contains 16 residues.

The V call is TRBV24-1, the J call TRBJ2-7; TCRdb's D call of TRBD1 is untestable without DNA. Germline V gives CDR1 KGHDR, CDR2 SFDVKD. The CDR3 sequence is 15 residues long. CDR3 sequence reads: CATPHAGTGSYEQYF.